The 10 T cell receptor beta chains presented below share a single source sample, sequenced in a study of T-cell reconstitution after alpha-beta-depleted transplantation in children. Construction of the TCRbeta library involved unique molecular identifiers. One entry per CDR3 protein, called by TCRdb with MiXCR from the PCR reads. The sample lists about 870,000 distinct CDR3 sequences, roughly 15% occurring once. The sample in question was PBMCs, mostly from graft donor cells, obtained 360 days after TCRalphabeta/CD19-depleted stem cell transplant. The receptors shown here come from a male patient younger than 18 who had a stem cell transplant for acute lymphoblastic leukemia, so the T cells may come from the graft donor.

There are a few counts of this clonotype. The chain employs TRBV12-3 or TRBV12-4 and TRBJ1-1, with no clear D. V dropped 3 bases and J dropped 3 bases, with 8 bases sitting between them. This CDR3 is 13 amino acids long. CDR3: CASSFGMYTEAFF. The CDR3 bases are TGTGCCAGCAGTTTCGGGATGTACACTGAAGCTTTCTTT.

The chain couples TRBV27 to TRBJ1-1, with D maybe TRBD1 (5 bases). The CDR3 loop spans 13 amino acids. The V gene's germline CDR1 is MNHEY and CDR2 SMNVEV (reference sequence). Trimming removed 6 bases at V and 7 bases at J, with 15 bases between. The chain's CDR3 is CASRPWGLNEAFF. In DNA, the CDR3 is TGTGCCAGCAGACCCTGGGGGTTAAATGAAGCTTTCTTT.

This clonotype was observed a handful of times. CDR3 in amino acids: CASSLSMGNEQFF. The DNA for the CDR3 is TGCGCCAGCAGCTTAAGTATGGGGAATGAGCAGTTCTTC. This chain connects TRBV5-1 to TRBJ2-1; D call uncertain. CDR3 length equals 13 residues. Trimming shortened V by 2 bases and J by 7 bases, and 10 bases separated the two germline ends. Germline assignment: CDR1 SGHRS and CDR2 YFSETQ. Full variable domain (remainder filled in from reference TRBV5-1 and TRBJ2-1): KAGVTQTPRYLIKTRGQQVTLSCSPISGHRSVSWYQQTPGQGLQFLFEYFSETQRNKGNFPGRFSGRQFSNSRSEMNVSTLELGDSALYLCASSLSMGNEQFFGPGTRLTVL.

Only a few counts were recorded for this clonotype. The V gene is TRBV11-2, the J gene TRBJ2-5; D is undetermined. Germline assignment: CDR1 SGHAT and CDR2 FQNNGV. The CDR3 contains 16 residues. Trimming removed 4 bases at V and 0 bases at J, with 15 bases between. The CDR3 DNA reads TGTGCCAGCAGCTCATCCCTTGACCTGTACCAAGAGACCCAGTACTTC. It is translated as CASSSSLDLYQETQYF.

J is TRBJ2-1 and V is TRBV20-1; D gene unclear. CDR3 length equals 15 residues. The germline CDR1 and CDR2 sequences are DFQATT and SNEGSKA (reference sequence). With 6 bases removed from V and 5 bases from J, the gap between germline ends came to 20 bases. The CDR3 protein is CSAVGIRGLDNEQFF. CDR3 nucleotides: TGCAGTGCGGTGGGGATACGAGGTCTTGACAATGAGCAGTTCTTC.

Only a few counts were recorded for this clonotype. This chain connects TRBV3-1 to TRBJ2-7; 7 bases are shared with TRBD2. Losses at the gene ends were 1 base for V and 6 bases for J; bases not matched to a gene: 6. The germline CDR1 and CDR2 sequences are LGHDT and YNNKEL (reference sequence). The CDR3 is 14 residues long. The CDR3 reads CASSQGGGSPEQYF. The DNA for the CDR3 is TGTGCCAGCAGCCAAGGAGGCGGGAGCCCCGAGCAGTACTTC.

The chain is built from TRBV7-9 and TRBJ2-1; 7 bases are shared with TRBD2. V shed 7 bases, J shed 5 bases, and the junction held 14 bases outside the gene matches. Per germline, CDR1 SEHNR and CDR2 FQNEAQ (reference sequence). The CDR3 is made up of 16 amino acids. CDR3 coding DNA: TGTGCCAGCACCGACGGGGGGAGATGGGCTAACAATGAGCAGTTCTTC. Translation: CASTDGGRWANNEQFF. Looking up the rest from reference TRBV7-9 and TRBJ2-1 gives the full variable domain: DTGVSQNPRHKITKRGQNVTFRCDPISEHNRLYWYRQTLGQGPEFLTYFQNEAQLEKSRLLSDRFSAERPKGSFSTLEIQRTEQGDSAMYLCASTDGGRWANNEQFFGPGTRLTVL.

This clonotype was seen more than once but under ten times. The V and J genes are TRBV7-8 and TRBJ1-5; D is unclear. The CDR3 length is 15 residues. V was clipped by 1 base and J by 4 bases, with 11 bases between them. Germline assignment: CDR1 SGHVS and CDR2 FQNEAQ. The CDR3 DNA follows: TGTGCCAGCAGCTTAGTTGGCGGTGTAAATCAGCCCCAGCATTTT. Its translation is CASSLVGGVNQPQHF.

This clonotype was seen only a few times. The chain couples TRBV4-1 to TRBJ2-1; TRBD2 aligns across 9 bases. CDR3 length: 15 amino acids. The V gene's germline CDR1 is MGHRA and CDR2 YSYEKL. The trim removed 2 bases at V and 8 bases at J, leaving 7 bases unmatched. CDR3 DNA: TGCGCCAGCAGCCAATTCGGACTAGCGAGCGATGAGCAGTTCTTC. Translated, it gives CASSQFGLASDEQFF.

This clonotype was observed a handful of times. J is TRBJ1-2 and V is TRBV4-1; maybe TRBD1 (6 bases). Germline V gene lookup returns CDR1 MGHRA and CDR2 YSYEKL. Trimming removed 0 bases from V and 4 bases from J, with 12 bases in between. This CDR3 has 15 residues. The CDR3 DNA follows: TGCGCCAGCAGCCAAGAAGGGGGGGGTTCCTATGGCTACACCTTC. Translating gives CASSQEGGGSYGYTF.